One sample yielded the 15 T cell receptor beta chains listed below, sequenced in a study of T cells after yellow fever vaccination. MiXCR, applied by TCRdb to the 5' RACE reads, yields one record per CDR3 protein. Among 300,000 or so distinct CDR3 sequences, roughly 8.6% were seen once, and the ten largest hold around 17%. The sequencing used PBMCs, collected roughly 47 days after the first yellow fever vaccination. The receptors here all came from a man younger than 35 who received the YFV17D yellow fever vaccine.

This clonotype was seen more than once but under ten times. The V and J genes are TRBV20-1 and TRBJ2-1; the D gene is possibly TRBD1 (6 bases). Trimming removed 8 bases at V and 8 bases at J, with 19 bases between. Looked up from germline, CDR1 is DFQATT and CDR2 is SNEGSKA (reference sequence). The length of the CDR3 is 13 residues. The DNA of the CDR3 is TGCAGTCCAGGGACCCTCACAGGGTATGAGCAGTTCTTC. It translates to CSPGTLTGYEQFF.

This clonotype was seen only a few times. The CDR3 DNA sequence: TGTGCCAGCAGTTCCGGGGACCGCGTATACGAGCAGTACGTC. Residues: CASSSGDRVYEQYV. The V and J genes are TRBV27 and TRBJ2-7, with D perhaps TRBD1 or TRBD2 (5 bases each). In germline, CDR1 is MNHEY, CDR2 SMNVEV (reference sequence). There are 14 residues in the CDR3. The V gene lost 4 bases and the J gene lost 4 bases, with 14 bases spanning the gap.

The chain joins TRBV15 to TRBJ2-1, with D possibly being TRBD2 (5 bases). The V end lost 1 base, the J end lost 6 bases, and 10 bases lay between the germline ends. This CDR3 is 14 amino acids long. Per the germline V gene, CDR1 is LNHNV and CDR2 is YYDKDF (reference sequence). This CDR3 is CATSRVVGSNEQFF. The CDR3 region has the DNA TGTGCCACCAGCAGAGTAGTAGGGAGCAATGAGCAGTTCTTC.

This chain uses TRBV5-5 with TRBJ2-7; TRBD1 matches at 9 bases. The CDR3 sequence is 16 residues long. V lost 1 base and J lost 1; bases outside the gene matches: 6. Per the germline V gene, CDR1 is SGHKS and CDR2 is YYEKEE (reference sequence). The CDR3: CASSLYGTGTSYEQYF. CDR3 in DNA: TGTGCCAGCAGCTTGTACGGGACAGGGACGTCCTACGAGCAGTACTTC.

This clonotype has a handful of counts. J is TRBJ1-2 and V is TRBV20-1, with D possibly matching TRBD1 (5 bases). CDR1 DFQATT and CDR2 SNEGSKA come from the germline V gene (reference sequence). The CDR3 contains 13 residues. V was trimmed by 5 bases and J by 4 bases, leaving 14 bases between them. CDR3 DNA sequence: TGCAGTGCTTCCCACGCGGGGGGCTATGGCTACACCTTC. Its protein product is CSASHAGGYGYTF.

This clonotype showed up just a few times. The CDR3 DNA reads as TGTGCCAGCTACCTCTTAAACTCTGGGGCCAACGTCCTGACTTTC. Encoded protein: CASYLLNSGANVLTF. The V gene is TRBV12-3 or TRBV12-4, the J gene TRBJ2-6; D uncertain. The CDR3 spans 15 residues. Between the trimmed V and J ends, which lost 8 bases and 0 bases, there was a span of 11 bases.

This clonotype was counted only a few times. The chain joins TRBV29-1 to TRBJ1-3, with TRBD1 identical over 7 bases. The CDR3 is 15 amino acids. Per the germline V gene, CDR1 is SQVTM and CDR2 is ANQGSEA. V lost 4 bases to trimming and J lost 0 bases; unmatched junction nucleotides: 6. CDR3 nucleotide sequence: TGCAGCGTTGCAGGAGGGGGCTTCTCTGGAAACACCATATATTTT. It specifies CSVAGGGFSGNTIYF.

The CDR3 sequence is CASSPGPTGGRYNEQFF. The CDR3 DNA follows: TGTGCCAGCAGTCCCGGACCCACAGGGGGCCGCTACAATGAGCAGTTCTTC. This rearrangement joins TRBV6-1 to TRBJ2-1, with 9 bases matching TRBD1. The V and J ends lost 5 bases and 3 bases, in that order; junction bases with no gene match: 11. CDR1 MNHNS and CDR2 SASEGT come from the germline V gene. The CDR3 covers 17 residues.

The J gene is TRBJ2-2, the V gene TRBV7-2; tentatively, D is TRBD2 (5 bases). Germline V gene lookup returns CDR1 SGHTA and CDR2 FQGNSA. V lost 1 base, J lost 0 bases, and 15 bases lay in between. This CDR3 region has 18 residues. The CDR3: CASSLGPLQRTNTGELFF. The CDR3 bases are TGTGCCAGCAGCTTAGGGCCCTTACAGCGGACGAACACCGGGGAGCTGTTTTTT.

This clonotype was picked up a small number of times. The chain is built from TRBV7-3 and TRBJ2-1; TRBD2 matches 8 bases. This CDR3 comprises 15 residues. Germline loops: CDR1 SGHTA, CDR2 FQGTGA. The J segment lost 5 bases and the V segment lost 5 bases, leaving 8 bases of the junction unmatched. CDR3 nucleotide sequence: TGTGCCAGCAGCACGACCGGACTAGCAAACAATGAGCAGTTCTTC. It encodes CASSTTGLANNEQFF.

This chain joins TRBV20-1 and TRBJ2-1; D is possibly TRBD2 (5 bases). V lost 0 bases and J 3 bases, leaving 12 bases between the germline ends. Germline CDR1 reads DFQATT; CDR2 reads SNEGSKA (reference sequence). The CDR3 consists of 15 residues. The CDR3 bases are TGCAGTGCTAGAGATCCGGGGAGTATCTACAATGAGCAGTTCTTC. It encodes CSARDPGSIYNEQFF.

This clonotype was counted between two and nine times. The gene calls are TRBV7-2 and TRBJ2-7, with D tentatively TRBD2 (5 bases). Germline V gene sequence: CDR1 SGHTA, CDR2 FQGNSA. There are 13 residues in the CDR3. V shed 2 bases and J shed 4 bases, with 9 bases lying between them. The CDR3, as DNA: TGTGCCAGCAGCTTAAGCGGTCGGTACGAGCAGTACGTC. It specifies CASSLSGRYEQYV.

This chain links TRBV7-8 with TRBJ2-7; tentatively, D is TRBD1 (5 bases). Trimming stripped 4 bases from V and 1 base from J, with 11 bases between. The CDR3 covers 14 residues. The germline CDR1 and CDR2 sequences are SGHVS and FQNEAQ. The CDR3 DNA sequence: TGTGCCAGCAGCTCAATGCAGGGTTCCTACGAGCAGTACGTC. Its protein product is CASSSMQGSYEQYV.

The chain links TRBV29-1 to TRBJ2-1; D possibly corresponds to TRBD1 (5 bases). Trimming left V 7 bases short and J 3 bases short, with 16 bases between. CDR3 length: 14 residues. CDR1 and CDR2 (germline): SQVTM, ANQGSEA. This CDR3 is CSADRQQIYNEQFF. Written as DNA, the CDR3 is TGCAGCGCAGACAGACAACAAATCTACAATGAGCAGTTCTTC.

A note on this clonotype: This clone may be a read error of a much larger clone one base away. The CDR3 sequence is CASSLTGAPGELYF. DNA of the CDR3: TGTGCCAGCAGTCTGACAGGGGCCCCCGGGGAGCTGTATTTT. This sequence joins TRBV12-3 or TRBV12-4 and TRBJ2-2; 8 nucleotides line up with TRBD1. The CDR3 extends over 14 amino acids.